These 15 T cell receptor beta chains originate from one sample sequenced in a study of T cell responses to AZD1222 COVID-19 vaccine. Here immunoSEQ multiplex PCR was the method, and the copy in TCRdb shows in-frame clones only, minus some. The sample yields 130,000 to 150,000 clones, 85% to 95% seen once. The sequenced sample was peripheral blood, obtained on day 0 of MenACWY control vaccination. The receptors derive from an adult in good health.

The chain is built from TRBV28 and TRBJ1-1; unclear D gene. The CDR3 covers 11 residues. CDR1 MDHEN and CDR2 SYDVKM come from the germline V gene. Trimming pared 5 bases from V and 9 bases from J, leaving 10 bases between. This CDR3 is CASSKVGKAFF. CDR3 sequence (DNA): TGTGCCAGCAGTAAAGTGGGGAAAGCTTTCTTT.

The gene calls are TRBV6-5 and TRBJ1-1, with a weak D call TRBD1 (5 bases). The CDR3 length is 16 residues. Germline lookup yields CDR1 MNHEY and CDR2 SVGAGI. V shed 0 bases and J shed 0 bases, with 11 bases lying between them. The CDR3 spells CASSYSRGGVNTEAFF. The CDR3 bases are TGTGCCAGCAGTTACTCGAGGGGAGGAGTGAACACTGAAGCTTTCTTT.

The gene calls are TRBV21-1 and TRBJ1-2; TRBD1 reflects the table's D call only, with no check against the DNA. TRBV21-1 corresponds to a pseudogene. There are 13 residues in the CDR3. CDR3 sequence (DNA): TGTGCCAGTCCCGCTGGACAGGGGGATGGCTACACCTTC. This codes for CASPAGQGDGYTF.

The CDR3 DNA follows: TGTGCCAGCAGCCAAGAGGGGGGCGGAAACACCATATATTTT. Its protein is CASSQEGGGNTIYF. This sequence joins TRBV3-1 (or the pseudogene TRBV3-2) and TRBJ1-3; possibly TRBD1 for D (6 bases). Germline-derived CDR1 and CDR2 are LGHDT and YNNKEL (reference sequence). Deletions cut 0 bases from V and 4 bases from J, with 7 bases between. The CDR3 totals 14 residues.

This clone was recorded a few times. V gene TRBV19 combines with J gene TRBJ2-5; D is uncertain. V shed 1 base and J shed 4 bases, with 7 bases lying between them. Germline CDR1 reads LNHDA; CDR2 reads SQIVND (reference sequence). The CDR3 length is 13 residues. The CDR3: CASSIGRLETQYF. As DNA, the CDR3 is TGTGCCAGTAGTATAGGGCGTCTAGAGACCCAGTACTTC.

The rearrangement uses TRBV27 and TRBJ2-2; 8 bases match TRBD2. The CDR3 consists of 14 residues. Germline CDR1 reads MNHEY; CDR2 reads SMNVEV (reference sequence). V lost 5 bases to trimming and J lost 5 bases; unmatched junction nucleotides: 4. CDR3 protein: CASSKLADTGELFF. CDR3 bases: TGTGCCAGCAGTAAACTAGCGGATACCGGGGAGCTGTTTTTT.

J is TRBJ2-3 and V is TRBV28; TRBD1 matches 8 bases. Trimming removed 5 bases from V and 6 bases from J; junction bases left unmatched: 16. From germline, CDR1 is MDHEN and CDR2 SYDVKM. The CDR3 loop spans 17 amino acids. Here the CDR3 reads CASSPTLGTGFGDTQYF. CDR3 nucleotide sequence: TGTGCCAGCAGTCCAACCCTAGGGACAGGCTTTGGGGATACGCAGTATTTT. The full variable domain, completed using reference TRBV28 and TRBJ2-3, is DVKVTQSSRYLVKRTGEKVFLECVQDMDHENMFWYRQDPGLGLRLIYFSYDVKMKEKGDIPEGYSVSREKKERFSLILESASTNQTSMYLCASSPTLGTGFGDTQYFGPGTRLTVL.

The chain joins TRBV5-4 to TRBJ1-1; D is unresolved. V was shortened by 0 bases and J by 11 bases, with 17 bases between the two germline ends. This CDR3 has 14 amino acids. Per the germline V gene, CDR1 is SGHNT and CDR2 is YYREEE (reference sequence). In DNA form, the CDR3 reads TGTGCCAGCAGCTTGGGGGCAGGCGGCACGGGGGCTTTCTTT. It translates to CASSLGAGGTGAFF.

The genes are TRBV10-1 and TRBJ2-6; no clear D. The CDR3 is 15 residues long. Germline lookup yields CDR1 WNHNN and CDR2 SYGVQD (reference sequence). V lost 0 bases and J lost 0, with 3 bases in between. CDR3 loop: CASSESVSGANVLTF. CDR3 DNA sequence: TGCGCCAGCAGTGAGTCCGTCTCTGGGGCCAACGTCCTGACTTTC.

The J gene is TRBJ2-5, the V gene TRBV11-3, with TRBD2 matching over 8 bases. Germline V lookup: CDR1 SGHNT, CDR2 YENEEA. Unmatched junction bases numbered 13, after V lost 5 bases and J lost 5 bases. The CDR3 is made up of 16 amino acids. The chain's CDR3 is CASSPGGTGRVETQYF. Written as DNA, the CDR3 is TGTGCCAGCAGCCCCGGGGGCACCGGGAGGGTGGAGACCCAGTACTTC.

This chain uses TRBV19 with TRBJ2-7; TRBD2 aligns across 9 bases. The V segment lost 3 bases and the J segment 7 bases; nucleotides outside the gene matches: 7. From germline, CDR1 is LNHDA and CDR2 SQIVND (reference sequence). The CDR3 consists of 14 residues. CDR3 residues: CASSINGLAREQYF. Written as DNA, the CDR3 is TGTGCCAGTAGTATCAACGGACTAGCGAGAGAGCAGTACTTC.

This sequence joins TRBV10-2 and TRBJ2-7; no definite D call. The CDR3 totals 13 residues. Trimming removed 2 bases from V and 3 bases from J, with 8 bases in between. Looked up from germline, CDR1 is WSHSY and CDR2 is SAAADI. The CDR3 is CASSEAVYYEQYF. Written as DNA, the CDR3 is TGCGCCAGCAGTGAGGCGGTTTACTACGAGCAGTACTTC.

The chain recombines TRBV7-8 with TRBJ1-1; D perhaps matches TRBD1 (5 bases). In germline, CDR1 is SGHVS, CDR2 FQNEAQ. Trimming removed 7 bases from V and 10 bases from J, with 16 bases in between. The CDR3 totals 12 residues. CDR3 DNA: TGTGCCAGCATCTCGGCGGGGGGGGGAGCTTTCTTT. Translation gives CASISAGGGAFF.

The CDR3 nucleotides are TGTGCCAGCAGCTCAGTCTTAGGGTATGTGCAGGGAGACTACGAGCAGTACTTC. Encoded protein: CASSSVLGYVQGDYEQYF. The chain has TRBV11-2 and TRBJ2-7, with D perhaps matching TRBD1 or TRBD2 (5 bases each). The length of the CDR3 is 18 residues. V dropped 4 bases and J dropped 3 bases, with 25 bases sitting between them. Germline loops: CDR1 SGHAT, CDR2 FQNNGV.

This rearrangement joins TRBV2 to TRBJ2-1, with 11 bases lining up with TRBD2. With 3 bases clipped from V and 8 bases from J, the junction kept 6 bases outside the gene matches. In germline, CDR1 is SNHLY, CDR2 FYNNEI. The CDR3 is 15 residues long. The CDR3 DNA follows: TGTGCCAGCAGTGAGGTGGCTAGCGGGAGGTATGAGCAGTTCTTC. This codes for CASSEVASGRYEQFF.